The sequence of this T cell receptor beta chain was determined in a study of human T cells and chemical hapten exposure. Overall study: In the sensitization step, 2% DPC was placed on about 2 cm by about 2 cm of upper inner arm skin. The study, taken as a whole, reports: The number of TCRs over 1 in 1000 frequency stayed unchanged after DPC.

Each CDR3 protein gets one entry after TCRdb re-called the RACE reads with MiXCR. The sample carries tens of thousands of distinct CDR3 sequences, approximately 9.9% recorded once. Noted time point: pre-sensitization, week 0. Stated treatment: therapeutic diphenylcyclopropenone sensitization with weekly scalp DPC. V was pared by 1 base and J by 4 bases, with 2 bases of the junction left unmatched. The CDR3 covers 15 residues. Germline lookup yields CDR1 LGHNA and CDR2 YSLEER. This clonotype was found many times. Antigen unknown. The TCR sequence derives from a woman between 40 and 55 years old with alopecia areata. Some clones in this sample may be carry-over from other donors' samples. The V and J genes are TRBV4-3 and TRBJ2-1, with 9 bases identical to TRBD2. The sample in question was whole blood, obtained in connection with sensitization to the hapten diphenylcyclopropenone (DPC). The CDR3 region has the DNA TGCGCCAGCAGCCAAGTTGCGGGGGGGTACAATGAGCAGTTCTTC. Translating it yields CASSQVAGGYNEQFF.